The following is a T cell receptor beta chain sequence with its context. Its target is unknown. This sample is part of a study of shared clonotypes between healthy human individuals. Whole-study findings and limits: Compared with memory subsets, naive subsets generally had larger estimated richness.

All the donors were Caucasian adults who lived in Nashville, Tennessee. Clones were read by immunoSEQ multiplex PCR, and TCRdb kept only the in-frame ones, dropping some. The sample yields 1,500,000 or so clones, 98% seen once. V was cut by 3 bases and J by 5 bases, with 16 bases left in between. In germline, CDR1 is KGHSH, CDR2 LQKENI. This CDR3 region has 15 residues. The TCR was taken from a man aged 25 to 40 in good health. Sequencing was performed on naive CD4+ T cells sorted from blood. Noted subset: CD45RA+ positively selected. The V call is TRBV18, the J call TRBJ1-2, with D possibly matching TRBD1 (5 bases). CDR3 DNA sequence: TGTGCCAGCTCACCGACGACAGCCGTTCCTTATGGCTACACCTTC. Protein sequence: CASSPTTAVPYGYTF.